This passage covers 9 T cell receptor beta chains from one sample sequenced in a study of post-analysis software for immune sequencing data. General study results and limits: Five TRBV segments (TRBV5-6, TRBV5-1 and TRBV20-1 among them) occurred more frequently in patients than in controls.

Unique molecular identifiers tagged the TCR beta cDNA libraries. TCRdb reanalysed the PCR reads using MiXCR and keeps one entry per CDR3 protein. The table shows 500,000 to 600,000 distinct CDR3 sequences, with roughly 47% occurring only once. Antigens of these TCRs are unknown. Material: blood. Receptor source: a girl aged 5-17 years with multiple sclerosis.

This sequence joins TRBV3-1 and TRBJ1-5; D unclear. There are 14 residues in the CDR3. The germline V gene encodes CDR1 LGHDT and CDR2 YNNKEL (reference sequence). Trimming stripped 3 bases from V and 2 bases from J, with 8 bases between. CDR3 loop: CASSQVMGNQPQHF. The CDR3 DNA is TGTGCCAGCAGCCAGGTTATGGGCAATCAGCCCCAGCATTTT. Filled out from reference TRBV3-1 and TRBJ1-5, the complete variable domain reads DTAVSQTPKYLVTQMGNDKSIKCEQNLGHDTMYWYKQDSKKFLKIMFSYNNKELIINETVPNRFSPKSPDKAHLNLHINSLELGDSAVYFCASSQVMGNQPQHFGDGTRLSIL.

The chain carries TRBV10-3 and TRBJ2-1; D is unresolved. The CDR3 runs 13 residues. CDR1 and CDR2 from the germline V gene are ENHRY and SYGVKD. Trimming took off 7 bases at V and 10 bases at J, with 17 bases between the two ends. Here the CDR3 DNA reads TGTGCCATCAATACGGAACGGGCCTCCGAGCAGTTCTTC. Its translation is CAINTERASEQFF.

The chain has TRBV29-1 and TRBJ2-2; TRBD2 matches at 7 bases. Germline trimming cut 6 bases from V and 1 base from J; bases unmatched to any gene: 5. The CDR3 length is 14 residues. Germline V gene sequence: CDR1 SQVTM, CDR2 ANQGSEA. CDR3 residues: CSVRPGGNTGELFF. CDR3 nucleotide sequence: TGCAGCGTCCGACCGGGGGGGAACACCGGGGAGCTGTTTTTT.

The J gene is TRBJ1-2, the V gene TRBV12-3 or TRBV12-4, with D unclear. V was pared by 3 bases and J by 2 bases, with 4 bases between. The CDR3 has 12 amino acids. CDR3 bases: TGTGCCAGCAGTTTCCAGAACTATGGCTACACCTTC. This gives the protein CASSFQNYGYTF.

This clonotype was counted a single time. The chain employs TRBV7-2 and TRBJ1-1; TRBD1 agrees at 10 bases. The V gene end was trimmed by 4 bases and the J gene end by 1 base; junction bases not matched to a gene: 12. CDR1 and CDR2 (germline): SGHTA, FQGNSA. The CDR3 totals 18 residues. Here the CDR3 DNA reads TGTGCCAGCAGCTACATGACAGGGGGCACGTCCTGGAACACTGAAGCTTTCTTT. It encodes CASSYMTGGTSWNTEAFF.

This sequence joins TRBV15 and TRBJ2-5, with D unresolved. Trimming pared 5 bases from V and 5 bases from J, leaving 18 bases between. The germline V gene encodes CDR1 LNHNV and CDR2 YYDKDF (reference sequence). The CDR3 has 15 amino acids. CDR3 nucleotide sequence: TGTGCCACCAGCCCCGGCCCCCCAACGGAGGAGACCCAGTACTTC. Translated, it gives CATSPGPPTEETQYF.

The chain recombines TRBV3-1 with TRBJ2-5; 7 nucleotides align to TRBD2. V was clipped by 4 bases and J by 11 bases; unmatched bases: 7. Germline CDR1 reads LGHDT; CDR2 reads YNNKEL (reference sequence). The CDR3 loop spans 12 amino acids. The CDR3 nucleotides read TGTGCCAGCAGCCTTCTGAGGGGAGGGCAGTACTTC. Its translation: CASSLLRGGQYF.

The rearrangement joins TRBV15 to TRBJ2-3; the D is unclear. V was pared by 3 bases and J by 7 bases, with 11 bases between. The CDR3 is 13 amino acids. The germline CDR1 and CDR2 sequences are LNHNV and YYDKDF (reference sequence). CDR3 sequence: CATSRALEYTQYF. The CDR3 DNA is TGTGCCACCAGCAGGGCCCTTGAGTATACGCAGTATTTT. Looking up the rest from reference TRBV15 and TRBJ2-3 gives the full variable domain: DAMVIQNPRYQVTQFGKPVTLSCSQTLNHNVMYWYQQKSSQAPKLLFHYYDKDFNNEADTPDNFQSRRPNTSFCFLDIRSPGLGDTAMYLCATSRALEYTQYFGPGTRLTVL.

This clonotype showed up many times. The chain recombines TRBV18 with TRBJ2-7, with 7 positions matching TRBD1. Germline lookup yields CDR1 KGHSH and CDR2 LQKENI. This CDR3 is 14 amino acids long. With V trimmed by 3 bases and J by 1 base, 3 bases remained unmatched. Here the CDR3 reads CASSPGTVSYEQYF. For the CDR3, the DNA is TGTGCCAGCTCACCCGGGACAGTTTCCTACGAGCAGTACTTC.